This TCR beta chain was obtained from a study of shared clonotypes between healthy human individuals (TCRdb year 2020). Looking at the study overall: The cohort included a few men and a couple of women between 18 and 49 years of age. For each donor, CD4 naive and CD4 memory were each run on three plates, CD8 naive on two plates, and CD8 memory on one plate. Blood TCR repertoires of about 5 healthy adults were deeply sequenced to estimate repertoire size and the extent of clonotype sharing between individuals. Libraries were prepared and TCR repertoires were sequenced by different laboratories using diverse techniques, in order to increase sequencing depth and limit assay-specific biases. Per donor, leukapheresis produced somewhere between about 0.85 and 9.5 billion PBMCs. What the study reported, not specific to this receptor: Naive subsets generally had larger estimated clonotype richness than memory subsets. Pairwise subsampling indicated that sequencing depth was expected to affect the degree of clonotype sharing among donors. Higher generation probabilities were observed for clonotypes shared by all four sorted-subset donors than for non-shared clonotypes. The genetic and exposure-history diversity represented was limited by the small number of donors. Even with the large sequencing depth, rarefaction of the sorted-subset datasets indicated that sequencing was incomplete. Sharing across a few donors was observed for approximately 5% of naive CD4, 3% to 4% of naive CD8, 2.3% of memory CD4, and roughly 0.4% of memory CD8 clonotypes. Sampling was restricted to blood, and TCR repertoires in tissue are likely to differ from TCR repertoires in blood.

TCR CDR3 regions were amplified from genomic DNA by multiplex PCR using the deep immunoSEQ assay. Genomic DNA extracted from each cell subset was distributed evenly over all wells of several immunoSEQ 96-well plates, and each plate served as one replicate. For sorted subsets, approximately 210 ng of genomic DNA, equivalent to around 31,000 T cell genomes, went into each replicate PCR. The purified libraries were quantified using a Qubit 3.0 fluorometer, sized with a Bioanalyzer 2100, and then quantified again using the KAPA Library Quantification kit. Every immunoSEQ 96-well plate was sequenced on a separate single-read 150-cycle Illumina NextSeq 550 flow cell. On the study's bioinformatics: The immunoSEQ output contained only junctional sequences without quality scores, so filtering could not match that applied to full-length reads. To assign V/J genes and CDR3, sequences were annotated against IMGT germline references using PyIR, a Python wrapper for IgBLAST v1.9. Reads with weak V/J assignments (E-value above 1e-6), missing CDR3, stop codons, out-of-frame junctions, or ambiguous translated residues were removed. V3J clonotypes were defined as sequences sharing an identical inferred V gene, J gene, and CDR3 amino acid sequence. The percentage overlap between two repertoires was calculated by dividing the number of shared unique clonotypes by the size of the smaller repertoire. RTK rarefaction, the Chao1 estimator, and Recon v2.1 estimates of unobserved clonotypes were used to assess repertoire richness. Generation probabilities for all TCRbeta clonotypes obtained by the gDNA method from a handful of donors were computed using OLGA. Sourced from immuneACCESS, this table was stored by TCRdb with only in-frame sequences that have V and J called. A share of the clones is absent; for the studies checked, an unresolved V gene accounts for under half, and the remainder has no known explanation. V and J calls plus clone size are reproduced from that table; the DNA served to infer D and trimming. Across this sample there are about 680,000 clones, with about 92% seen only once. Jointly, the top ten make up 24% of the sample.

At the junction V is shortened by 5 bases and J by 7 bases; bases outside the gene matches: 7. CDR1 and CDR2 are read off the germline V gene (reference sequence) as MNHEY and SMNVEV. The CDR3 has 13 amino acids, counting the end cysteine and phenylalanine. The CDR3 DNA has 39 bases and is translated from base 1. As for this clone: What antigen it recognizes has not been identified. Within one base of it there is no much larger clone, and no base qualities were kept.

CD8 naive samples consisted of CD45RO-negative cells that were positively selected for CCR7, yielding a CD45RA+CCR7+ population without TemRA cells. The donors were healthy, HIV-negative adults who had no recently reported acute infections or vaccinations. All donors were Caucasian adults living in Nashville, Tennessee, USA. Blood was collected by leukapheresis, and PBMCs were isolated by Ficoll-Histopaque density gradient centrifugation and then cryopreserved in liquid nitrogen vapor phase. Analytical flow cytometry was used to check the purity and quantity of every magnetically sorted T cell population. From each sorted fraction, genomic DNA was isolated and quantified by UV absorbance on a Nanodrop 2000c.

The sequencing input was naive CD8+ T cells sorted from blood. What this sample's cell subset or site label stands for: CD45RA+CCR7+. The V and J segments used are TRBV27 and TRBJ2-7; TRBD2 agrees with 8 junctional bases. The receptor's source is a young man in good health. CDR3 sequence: CASSPGTRGEQYF. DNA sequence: TGTGCCAGCAGTCCCGGGACTAGGGGTGAGCAGTACTTC.